A single sample is the source of the 27 T cell receptor beta chains below, sequenced in a study of cytomegalovirus exposure and HLA in healthy donors (dated by TCRdb to 2017 to 2019). The library was made by the immunoSEQ multiplex PCR assay. For the multiplex PCR, a mixture combining 60 forward primers for TCR Vbeta segments and 13 reverse primers for TCR Jbeta segments was used. TCRdb mirrors the immuneACCESS table, restricted to in-frame sequences. Some clones are absent from its copies; in checked studies, under half trace to an unresolved V gene, and the reason for the others is unknown. Across this sample there are about 130,000 clones, with 75% to 85% seen only once. Approximately 2% of the sample is held by the ten biggest clonotypes. Sequenced material: PBMCs. Source of these receptors: a man aged 50-60 years in good health and CMV-seronegative.

In nucleotides, the CDR3 is TGTGCCAGCAGTCCAAACCACAGGGGCGCTGAAGCTTTCTTT. Its translation: CASSPNHRGAEAFF. V and J are TRBV11-3 and TRBJ1-1; 7 nucleotides line up with TRBD1. J was trimmed by 6 bases and V by 6 bases; bases with no gene match: 10. CDR3 size: 14 residues. Per the germline V gene, CDR1 is SGHNT and CDR2 is YENEEA.

This sequence joins TRBV19 and TRBJ2-7; a weak D match, TRBD2 (7 bases). The CDR3 runs 15 residues. V was trimmed by 3 bases and J by 3 bases, leaving 15 bases between them. The germline gives CDR1 LNHDA, CDR2 SQIVND (reference sequence). This chain's CDR3 is CASSIARGLYYEQYF. The DNA of the CDR3 is TGTGCCAGTAGTATCGCGCGGGGGCTGTACTACGAGCAGTACTTC.

The V gene is TRBV4-2, the J gene TRBJ2-7; D possibly corresponds to TRBD2 (7 bases). The V end lost 0 bases, the J end lost 3 bases, and 15 bases lay between the germline ends. Germline V gene sequence: CDR1 LGHNA, CDR2 YNFKEQ. CDR3 size: 16 residues. CDR3 coding DNA: TGTGCCAGCAGCCAAGATGGGGAGGGGGGTGACTACGAGCAGTACTTC. Its protein product is CASSQDGEGGDYEQYF.

V gene TRBV7-9 combines with J gene TRBJ1-2; tentative D call: TRBD1 (6 bases). Germline CDR1 is SEHNR and CDR2 is FQNEAQ (reference sequence). V was clipped by 1 base and J by 7 bases, with 22 bases between them. The CDR3 is 17 residues long. CDR3 in amino acids: CASSLGGGTNPSLGYTF. CDR3 bases: TGTGCCAGCAGCTTAGGGGGGGGGACAAATCCCTCTCTTGGCTACACCTTC.

CDR3: CASSYGRGPEYEQYF. DNA of the CDR3: TGTGCCAGCAGTTACGGGCGGGGGCCGGAATACGAGCAGTACTTC. The V and J genes are TRBV6-5 and TRBJ2-7; D may be TRBD2 (7 bases). Germline V CDR1 and CDR2: MNHEY, SVGAGI. The CDR3 loop spans 15 amino acids. V lost 2 bases and J 4 bases, leaving 15 bases between the germline ends.

The J gene is TRBJ2-2, the V gene TRBV6-1, with 8 bases identical to TRBD1. The trim removed 5 bases at V and 3 bases at J, leaving 5 bases unmatched. CDR3 length equals 15 residues. CDR1 is MNHNS and CDR2 is SASEGT in the germline V gene. Here the CDR3 DNA reads TGTGCCAGCAGTCGACAGGGGTTGTACACCGGGGAGCTGTTTTTT. Translation gives CASSRQGLYTGELFF.

The rearrangement uses TRBV5-4 and TRBJ2-1; 11 nucleotides agree with TRBD1. The germline V gene has CDR1 SGHNT and CDR2 YYREEE (reference sequence). With V trimmed by 4 bases and J by 7 bases, 4 bases remained unmatched. The CDR3 sequence is 14 residues long. The CDR3 region is CASSGRDRGNEQFF. CDR3 DNA: TGTGCCAGCAGCGGCCGGGACAGGGGGAATGAGCAGTTCTTC.

This chain connects TRBV14 to TRBJ2-7; a possible D gene is TRBD1 (6 bases). The CDR3 extends over 13 amino acids. Germline CDR1 and CDR2: SGHDN and FVKESK. With 0 bases removed from V and 6 bases from J, the gap between germline ends came to 9 bases. The CDR3 loop reads CASSQEQGSEQYV. CDR3 bases: TGTGCCAGCAGCCAAGAACAGGGTAGCGAGCAGTACGTC.

CDR3 residues: CAISEPTGTGLYEQYF. For the CDR3, the DNA is TGTGCCATCAGTGAACCTACCGGGACAGGGCTCTACGAGCAGTACTTC. V usage is TRBV10-3 and J usage is TRBJ2-7; TRBD1 matches at 9 bases. Germline lookup yields CDR1 ENHRY and CDR2 SYGVKD. CDR3 length: 16 residues. After removal of 3 bases from V and 3 bases from J, the junction contained 9 bases not matched to a gene.

The rearrangement uses TRBV5-1 and TRBJ1-2; 7 nucleotides align to TRBD1. The J segment lost 2 bases and the V segment lost 5 bases, leaving 6 bases of the junction unmatched. The CDR3 is 14 amino acids. CDR1 and CDR2 (germline): SGHRS, YFSETQ. In DNA, the CDR3 is TGCGCCAGCAGTACCGGACAGGTAAACTATGGCTACACCTTC. This codes for CASSTGQVNYGYTF.

The J gene is TRBJ2-5, the V gene TRBV19, with 9 nucleotides matching TRBD2. Looked up from germline, CDR1 is LNHDA and CDR2 is SQIVND (reference sequence). V dropped 7 bases and J dropped 4; count of bases not matched to a gene: 10. The CDR3 has 15 amino acids. Here the CDR3 DNA reads TGTGCCAGTACAGATAGCGGGGGAGGGAGAGAGACCCAGTACTTC. It codes for CASTDSGGGRETQYF.

The chain has TRBV11-1 and TRBJ2-7; D is possibly TRBD2 (5 bases). This CDR3 is 14 amino acids long. V shed 6 bases and J shed 5 bases, with 17 bases lying between them. Germline CDR1 is SGHAT and CDR2 is FQDESV (reference sequence). The CDR3 loop is CASSLQVGRDEQYF. The CDR3 DNA follows: TGTGCCAGCAGTCTTCAGGTAGGGCGGGACGAGCAGTACTTC.

As regards this clone: Germline is not matched at one junction end, which may reflect a read error. V is TRBV5-1 and J is TRBJ2-5, with 7 bases aligning to TRBD1. Germline V CDR1 and CDR2: SGHRS, YFSETQ. The CDR3 has 13 residues. The CDR3 spells CASSLQGQGTQYF. Written as DNA, the CDR3 is TGCGCCAGCAGCTTACAGGGGCAAGGGACCCAGTACTTC.

The rearrangement links TRBV6-5 to TRBJ1-1; D might be TRBD1 (5 bases). The germline V gene has CDR1 MNHEY and CDR2 SVGAGI. The CDR3 length is 15 residues. Deletions cut 5 bases from V and 4 bases from J, with 17 bases between. The chain's CDR3 is CASSQGFLRVTEAFF. The CDR3 coding sequence is TGTGCCAGCAGTCAGGGATTTTTACGGGTCACTGAAGCTTTCTTT.

The chain has TRBV25-1 and TRBJ2-2, with TRBD2 identical over 11 bases. V lost 2 bases and J lost 6; bases outside the gene matches: 5. CDR1 is MGHDK and CDR2 is SYGVNS in the germline V gene. The CDR3 is 16 amino acids. In nucleotides, the CDR3 is TGTGCCAGCAGTGAACTAGCGGGGGGCCGGGCCGGGGAGCTGTTTTTT. Amino acids: CASSELAGGRAGELFF.

This chain connects TRBV2 to TRBJ2-1; D uncertain. This CDR3 contains 13 residues. V lost 0 bases and J lost 5, with 5 bases in between. The germline V gene has CDR1 SNHLY and CDR2 FYNNEI. This CDR3 is CASSEARNNEQFF. CDR3 in DNA: TGTGCCAGCAGTGAAGCGCGGAACAATGAGCAGTTCTTC.

The V and J genes are TRBV7-9 and TRBJ2-7; 9 bases match TRBD1. Germline V gene lookup returns CDR1 SEHNR and CDR2 FQNEAQ (reference sequence). The CDR3 loop spans 15 amino acids. V dropped 5 bases and J dropped 5; count of bases not matched to a gene: 10. In nucleotides, the CDR3 is TGTGCCAGCAGCCTGGGACAGGGTACGTCTAACGAGCAGTACGTC. It is translated as CASSLGQGTSNEQYV.

The rearrangement joins TRBV6-1 to TRBJ1-2; perhaps TRBD1 as D (5 bases). Per germline, CDR1 MNHNS and CDR2 SASEGT. The CDR3 loop spans 15 amino acids. V lost 4 bases and J lost 2, with 14 bases in between. DNA of the CDR3: TGTGCCAGCAGTGTAGGGCCGACAGCAAACTATGGCTACACCTTC. Its translation: CASSVGPTANYGYTF.

V gene TRBV27 combines with J gene TRBJ1-6, with TRBD1 matching 7 bases. Germline loops: CDR1 MNHEY, CDR2 SMNVEV (reference sequence). This CDR3 has 15 amino acids. The V segment lost 6 bases and the J segment 6 bases; nucleotides outside the gene matches: 8. This chain's CDR3 is CASRLTGVGNSPLHF. The CDR3 DNA reads TGTGCCAGCAGGCTCACAGGGGTAGGTAATTCACCCCTCCACTTT.

This rearrangement joins TRBV28 to TRBJ2-7; TRBD1 agrees at 10 bases. CDR3 length: 15 amino acids. J was trimmed by 1 base and V by 3 bases; bases with no gene match: 3. Germline CDR1 reads MDHEN; CDR2 reads SYDVKM. CDR3 sequence (DNA): TGTGCCAGCAGTTTCGGACAGGGGGTATCCTACGAGCAGTACGTC. This encodes CASSFGQGVSYEQYV.

This chain joins TRBV11-3 and TRBJ2-2, with a possible D match to TRBD2 (5 bases). The V and J ends lost 9 bases and 5 bases respectively, with 13 bases between them. Germline V gene data show CDR1 as SGHNT and CDR2 as YENEEA. This CDR3 region has 13 residues. CDR3 sequence (DNA): TGTGCCAGAAACGCTAGCTGTACCGGGGAGCTGTTTTTT. Its translation is CARNASCTGELFF.

This rearrangement joins TRBV4-1 to TRBJ2-7; 8 bases map to TRBD2. V shed 7 bases, J shed 4 bases, and the junction held 12 bases outside the gene matches. This CDR3 spans 15 amino acids. Germline-derived CDR1 and CDR2 are MGHRA and YSYEKL. CDR3 DNA sequence: TGCGCCAGCACCCAGGGAGCGGGGGCCCAGTACGAGCAGTACTTC. Protein sequence: CASTQGAGAQYEQYF.

The chain carries TRBV6-5 and TRBJ2-2, with TRBD1 identical over 8 bases. Germline V gene lookup returns CDR1 MNHEY and CDR2 SVGAGI. CDR3 length: 15 amino acids. V was clipped by 6 bases and J by 5 bases; unmatched bases: 8. DNA of the CDR3: TGTGCCAGCAGCATCCGGACAGGGAGGACCGGGGAGCTGTTTTTT. Translated, it gives CASSIRTGRTGELFF.

This clone has only one observation. V and J are TRBV2 and TRBJ1-5; TRBD1 is a possible D gene (6 bases). The V gene's germline CDR1 is SNHLY and CDR2 FYNNEI. This CDR3 is 15 amino acids long. Between the trimmed V and J ends, which lost 6 bases and 7 bases, there was a span of 19 bases. The CDR3 coding sequence is TGTGCCAGCAGGCGATCCATACGGACAGACCAGCCCCAGCATTTT. Translated, it gives CASRRSIRTDQPQHF.

The V and J genes are TRBV7-9 and TRBJ2-7; possible D gene TRBD1, 6 bases. Trimming cost V 2 bases and J 6 bases, with 11 bases left between them. Germline V gives CDR1 SEHNR, CDR2 FQNEAQ (reference sequence). The CDR3 runs to 13 residues. The CDR3 reads CASSLKQGSEQYF. The CDR3 coding sequence is TGTGCCAGCAGCTTAAAACAGGGTTCCGAGCAGTACTTC.

The V gene is TRBV5-4, the J gene TRBJ1-2; TRBD1 aligns across 7 bases. V dropped 4 bases and J dropped 4; count of bases not matched to a gene: 4. CDR1 is SGHNT, CDR2 YYREEE, per germline (reference sequence). CDR3 length equals 13 residues. In DNA form, the CDR3 reads TGTGCCAGCAGCGGACAGGCCCTCTATGGCTACACCTTC. Translating it yields CASSGQALYGYTF.

To note about this clone: Germline and junction disagree at one end, which may indicate a read error. The V and J genes are TRBV5-1 and TRBJ1-6, with TRBD1 identical over 7 bases. This CDR3 comprises 14 residues. CDR1 and CDR2 (germline): SGHRS, YFSETQ. CDR3 region: CASSLDRPTGPLAF. For the CDR3, the DNA is TGCGCCAGCAGCTTGGATCGACCGACAGGGCCCCTTGCCTTT.